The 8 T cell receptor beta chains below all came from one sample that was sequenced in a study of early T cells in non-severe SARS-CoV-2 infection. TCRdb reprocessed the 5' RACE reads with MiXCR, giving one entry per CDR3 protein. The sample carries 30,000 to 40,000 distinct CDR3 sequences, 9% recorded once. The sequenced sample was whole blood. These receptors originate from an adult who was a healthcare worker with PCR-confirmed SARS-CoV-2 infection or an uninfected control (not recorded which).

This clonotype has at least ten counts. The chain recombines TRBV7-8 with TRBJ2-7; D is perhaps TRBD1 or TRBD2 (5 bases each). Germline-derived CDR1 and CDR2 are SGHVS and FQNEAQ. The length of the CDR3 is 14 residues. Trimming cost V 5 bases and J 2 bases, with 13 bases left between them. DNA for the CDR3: TGTGCCAGCAGCCAAGGGACGGCTACCTACGAGCAGTACTTC. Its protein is CASSQGTATYEQYF. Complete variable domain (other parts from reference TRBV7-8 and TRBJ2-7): GAGVSQSPRYKVAKRGQDVALRCDPISGHVSLFWYQQALGQGPEFLTYFQNEAQLDKSGLPSDRFFAERPEGSVSTLKIQRTQQEDSAVYLCASSQGTATYEQYFGPGTRLTVT.

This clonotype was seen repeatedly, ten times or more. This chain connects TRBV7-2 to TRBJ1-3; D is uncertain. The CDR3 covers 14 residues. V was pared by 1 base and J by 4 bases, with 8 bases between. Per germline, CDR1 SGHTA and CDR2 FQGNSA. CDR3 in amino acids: CASSLGSEGNTIYF. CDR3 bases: TGTGCCAGCAGCTTAGGTTCAGAAGGAAACACCATATATTTT. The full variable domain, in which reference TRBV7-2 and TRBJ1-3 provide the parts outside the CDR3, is GAGVSQSPSNKVTEKGKDVELRCDPISGHTALYWYRQSLGQGLEFLIYFQGNSAPDKSGLPSDRFSAERTGGSVSTLTIQRTQQEDSAVYLCASSLGSEGNTIYFGEGSWLTVV.

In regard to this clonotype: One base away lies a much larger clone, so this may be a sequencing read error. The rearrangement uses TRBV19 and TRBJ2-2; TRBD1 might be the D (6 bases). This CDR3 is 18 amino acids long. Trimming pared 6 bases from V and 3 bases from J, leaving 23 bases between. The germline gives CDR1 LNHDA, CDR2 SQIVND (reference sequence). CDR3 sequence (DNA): TGTGCCAGTAGAAAGAAAGACAGGTCACCATTTGACACCGGGGAGCTGTTTTTT. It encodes CASRKKDRSPFDTGELFF.

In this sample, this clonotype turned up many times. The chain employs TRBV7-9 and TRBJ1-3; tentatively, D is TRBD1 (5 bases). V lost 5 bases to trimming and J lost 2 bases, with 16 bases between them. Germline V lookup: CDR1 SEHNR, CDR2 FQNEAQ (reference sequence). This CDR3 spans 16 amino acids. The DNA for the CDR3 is TGTGCCAGCAGCCAGGCAGGGTCGTATGCTGGAAACACCATATATTTT. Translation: CASSQAGSYAGNTIYF.

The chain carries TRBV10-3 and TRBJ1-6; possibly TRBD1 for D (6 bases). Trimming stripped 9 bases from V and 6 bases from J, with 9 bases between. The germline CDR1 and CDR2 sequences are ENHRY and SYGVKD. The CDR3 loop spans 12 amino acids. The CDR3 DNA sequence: TGTGCCATACAGGGAAGTAATTCACCCCTCCACTTT. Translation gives CAIQGSNSPLHF.

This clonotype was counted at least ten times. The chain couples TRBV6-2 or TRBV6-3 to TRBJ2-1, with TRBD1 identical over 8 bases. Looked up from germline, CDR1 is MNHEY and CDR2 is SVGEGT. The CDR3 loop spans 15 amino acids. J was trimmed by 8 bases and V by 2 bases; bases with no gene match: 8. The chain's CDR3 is CASSYDRGGEYEQFF. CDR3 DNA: TGTGCCAGCAGTTACGACAGGGGAGGAGAATATGAGCAGTTCTTC.

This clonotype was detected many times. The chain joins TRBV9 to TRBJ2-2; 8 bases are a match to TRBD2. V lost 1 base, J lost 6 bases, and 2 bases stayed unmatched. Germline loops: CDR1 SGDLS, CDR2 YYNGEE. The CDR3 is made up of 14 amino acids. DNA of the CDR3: TGTGCCAGCAGCGTAACCGGGGGGGCCGGGGAGCTGTTTTTT. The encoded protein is CASSVTGGAGELFF. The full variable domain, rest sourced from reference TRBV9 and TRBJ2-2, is DSGVTQTPKHLITATGQRVTLRCSPRSGDLSVYWYQQSLDQGLQFLIQYYNGEERAKGNILERFSAQQFPDLHSELNLSSLELGDSALYFCASSVTGGAGELFFGEGSRLTVL.

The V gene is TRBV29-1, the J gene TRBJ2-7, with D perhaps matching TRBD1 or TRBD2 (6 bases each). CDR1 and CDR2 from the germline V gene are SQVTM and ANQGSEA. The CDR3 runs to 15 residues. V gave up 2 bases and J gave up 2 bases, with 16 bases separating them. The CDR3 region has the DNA TGCAGCGTTGAAAGGGAGGTCAGGGGTGCCTACGAGCAGTACTTC. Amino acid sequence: CSVEREVRGAYEQYF.